This passage covers 27 T cell receptor beta chains from one sample sequenced in a study of blood T cells in healthy people across ages. Next came a second PCR, run for about 7 to 12 cycles, which used a sample-barcoded 5' primer along with a J-beta primer mix. TCRdb passed the 5' RACE reads through MiXCR, listing each CDR3 protein once. The sample has more than 900,000 distinct CDR3 sequences; approximately 32% are singletons. Another study also made use of these data, one on T cells of mothers and their children.

The sequencing input was blood. Receptors were obtained from a middle-aged woman in good health.

V usage is TRBV11-3 and J usage is TRBJ2-5; D is unclear. This CDR3 has 14 residues. CDR1 is SGHNT, CDR2 YENEEA, per germline. V was cut by 1 base and J by 1 base, with 7 bases left in between. The CDR3 DNA reads TGTGCCAGCAGCTTAGGGCTGGGCCAAGAGACCCAGTACTTC. Protein: CASSLGLGQETQYF.

This clonotype was seen a handful of times. This chain connects TRBV5-1 to TRBJ2-1; 10 nucleotides line up with TRBD2. Germline CDR1 and CDR2: SGHRS and YFSETQ. V was clipped by 0 bases and J by 5 bases; unmatched bases: 2. CDR3 length equals 15 residues. Here the CDR3 reads CASSLVSGGDNEQFF. CDR3 bases: TGCGCCAGCAGCTTGGTCAGCGGGGGGGACAATGAGCAGTTCTTC. Drawing the rest from reference TRBV5-1 and TRBJ2-1, the complete variable domain is KAGVTQTPRYLIKTRGQQVTLSCSPISGHRSVSWYQQTPGQGLQFLFEYFSETQRNKGNFPGRFSGRQFSNSRSEMNVSTLELGDSALYLCASSLVSGGDNEQFFGPGTRLTVL.

This clonotype was observed a handful of times. The chain combines TRBV4-2 with TRBJ1-1; D is possibly TRBD1 (6 bases). The CDR3 spans 15 residues. Germline V lookup: CDR1 LGHNA, CDR2 YNFKEQ. Trimming took off 1 base at V and 1 base at J, with 10 bases between the two ends. The CDR3 nucleotides read TGTGCCAGCAGCCAAGCCTTACAGGGGAACACTGAAGCTTTCTTT. Protein: CASSQALQGNTEAFF.

The chain uses TRBV12-3 or TRBV12-4 and TRBJ2-5, with D uncertain. The germline V and J ends were trimmed by 9 bases and 4 bases, with 15 bases remaining between them. This CDR3 has 13 residues. CDR3 residues: CASFGDLGETQYF. DNA for the CDR3: TGTGCCAGTTTCGGAGACCTAGGAGAGACCCAGTACTTC.

V gene TRBV9 combines with J gene TRBJ2-5, with TRBD2 matching over 10 bases. Per germline, CDR1 SGDLS and CDR2 YYNGEE. The CDR3 loop spans 15 amino acids. Unmatched junction bases numbered 2, after V lost 1 base and J lost 2 bases. As DNA, the CDR3 is TGTGCCAGCAGCGTAACAGCGGGGGGGCAAGAGACCCAGTACTTC. This sequence encodes CASSVTAGGQETQYF.

The rearrangement joins TRBV20-1 to TRBJ2-3; 11 bases are shared with TRBD2. The CDR3 extends over 20 amino acids. With V trimmed by 0 bases and J by 2 bases, 16 bases remained unmatched. Germline assignment: CDR1 DFQATT and CDR2 SNEGSKA (reference sequence). CDR3 sequence: CSARDPNTSGGSVYTDTQYF. The CDR3 region has the DNA TGCAGTGCTAGAGATCCTAACACTAGCGGGGGCAGCGTTTACACAGATACGCAGTATTTT.

V and J are TRBV7-8 and TRBJ1-1; no clear D gene. The CDR3 sequence is 17 residues long. The germline CDR1 and CDR2 sequences are SGHVS and FQNEAQ. The V gene lost 2 bases and the J gene lost 1 base, with 17 bases spanning the gap. CDR3 in amino acids: CASSLRVVGRRNTEAFF. The CDR3 nucleotides read TGTGCCAGCAGCTTACGAGTCGTGGGTCGGAGGAACACTGAAGCTTTCTTT.

The chain couples TRBV20-1 to TRBJ2-5, with 9 nucleotides matching TRBD1. This CDR3 spans 16 amino acids. Germline-derived CDR1 and CDR2 are DFQATT and SNEGSKA (reference sequence). After removal of 6 bases from V and 5 bases from J, the junction contained 16 bases not matched to a gene. DNA for the CDR3: TGCAGTGCCACGCCCCGGGACAGGGCTTACTTGGAGACCCAGTACTTC. This encodes CSATPRDRAYLETQYF.

The chain joins TRBV6-6 to TRBJ1-3; D call uncertain. The V gene's germline CDR1 is MNHNY and CDR2 SVGAGI (reference sequence). With 2 bases removed from V and 4 bases from J, the gap between germline ends came to 15 bases. There are 16 residues in the CDR3. CDR3 DNA sequence: TGTGCCAGCAGTTACGGGATGGGGAACTCAGGAAACACCATATATTTT. This codes for CASSYGMGNSGNTIYF.

The rearrangement links TRBV28 to TRBJ2-1; 14 bases map to TRBD2. The CDR3 is made up of 19 amino acids. Germline V gives CDR1 MDHEN, CDR2 SYDVKM. The junction had 15 bases not matched to a gene; V was cut back by 4 bases and J by 7 bases. CDR3 sequence reads: CASSSPGTSGGGLTNEQFF. DNA of the CDR3: TGTGCCAGCAGTTCCCCCGGGACTAGCGGGGGAGGACTAACAAATGAGCAGTTCTTC.

This clonotype was found a few times. This chain links TRBV4-1 with TRBJ2-7; TRBD1 might be the D (6 bases). The germline V gene has CDR1 MGHRA and CDR2 YSYEKL. The ends were cut back, 3 bases at V and 0 bases at J, with 15 bases in the middle. The CDR3 consists of 16 residues. CDR3 DNA: TGCGCCAGCAGCCAGGAGACAGGAGTCAGCTCCTACGAGCAGTACTTC. Translating it yields CASSQETGVSSYEQYF.

This clonotype was seen a few times. V gene TRBV7-8 combines with J gene TRBJ2-3; a weak D match, TRBD2 (5 bases). Germline V gene lookup returns CDR1 SGHVS and CDR2 FQNEAQ. The CDR3 runs to 16 residues. Trimming shortened V by 5 bases and J by 2 bases, and 17 bases separated the two germline ends. CDR3 nucleotide sequence: TGTGCCAGCAGCCGTCGGGCTGGGGAGACCACAGATACGCAGTATTTT. Translated: CASSRRAGETTDTQYF.

This clonotype has more than one count but fewer than ten. This CDR3 is CASSQGITGADTEAFF. In DNA form, the CDR3 reads TGTGCCAGCAGCCAAGGGATAACAGGGGCGGACACTGAAGCTTTCTTT. This sequence joins TRBV4-2 and TRBJ1-1; 7 positions agree with TRBD1. CDR1 and CDR2 (germline): LGHNA, YNFKEQ. The ends lost 1 base at V and 3 bases at J; junction bases unmatched: 8. The length of the CDR3 is 16 residues.

This clonotype was counted only a few times. The CDR3 DNA follows: TGCAGTGCTAGAGATGGGAACAGGGTAGGAGAGACCCAGTACTTC. Its protein is CSARDGNRVGETQYF. The chain employs TRBV20-1 and TRBJ2-5; a possible D gene is TRBD1 (6 bases). From germline, CDR1 is DFQATT and CDR2 SNEGSKA (reference sequence). This CDR3 contains 15 residues. V was trimmed by 0 bases and J by 4 bases, leaving 15 bases between them.

This clonotype was picked up one time. A much larger clonotype is one base distant, so this may be a read error. This chain connects TRBV18 to TRBJ2-5; TRBD1 aligns across 7 bases. The closer fit of TRBJ2-7 to the DNA end suggests the J call may be wrong. The CDR3 runs to 13 residues. CDR1 and CDR2 from the germline V gene are KGHSH and LQKENI. The CDR3 region has the DNA TGTGTCAGCTCACTGGACAGGCTGGGCGAGCAGTACTTC. Its protein is CVSSLDRLGEQYF.

For this clonotype: One junction end disagrees with the germline gene, perhaps due to a read error. The V and J genes are TRBV24-1 and TRBJ2-7, with 9 positions matching TRBD1. Germline lookup yields CDR1 KGHDR and CDR2 SFDVKD. The CDR3 loop spans 14 amino acids. CDR3 protein: CATSWGQGFNERYF. The CDR3 nucleotides are TGTGCCACCAGCTGGGGACAGGGCTTCAACGAGCGGTACTTC.

The V and J genes are TRBV7-2 and TRBJ2-3; possibly TRBD1 or TRBD2 for D (5 bases each). Looked up from germline, CDR1 is SGHTA and CDR2 is FQGNSA. This CDR3 region has 15 residues. Trimming left V 1 base short and J 6 bases short, with 14 bases between. CDR3 in amino acids: CASSLGGRFRDTQYF. Here the CDR3 DNA reads TGTGCCAGCAGCTTAGGGGGACGGTTCAGGGATACGCAGTATTTT.

The chain carries TRBV12-3 or TRBV12-4 and TRBJ2-1; TRBD2 agrees at 10 bases. This CDR3 has 19 residues. V gave up 5 bases and J gave up 5 bases; unmatched junction bases: 18. In nucleotides, the CDR3 is TGTGCCAGCAGTCCCCCGAGGGGGAGCGGGGGGGGCCCCCACAATGAGCAGTTCTTC. Its translation: CASSPPRGSGGGPHNEQFF.

This clonotype was observed a handful of times. A much bigger clone sits one base away, suggesting this may be a read error. The chain links TRBV20-1 to TRBJ1-1; D is unclear. Germline assignment: CDR1 DFQATT and CDR2 SNEGSKA (reference sequence). The V end lost 3 bases, the J end lost 0 bases, and 5 bases lay between the germline ends. CDR3 length equals 12 residues. CDR3 sequence reads: CSASWVNTEAFF. The CDR3 region has the DNA TGCAGTGCTAGTTGGGTGAACACTGAAGCTTTCTTT.

In this sample, this clonotype turned up many times. The chain uses TRBV24-1 and TRBJ2-6; no firm D call. Between the trimmed V and J ends, which lost 2 bases and 0 bases, there was a span of 4 bases. The CDR3 is 15 amino acids. From germline, CDR1 is KGHDR and CDR2 SFDVKD. This CDR3 reads CATSDSGSGANVLTF. The CDR3 nucleotides read TGTGCCACCAGTGATTCTGGCTCTGGGGCCAACGTCCTGACTTTC.

This rearrangement joins TRBV27 to TRBJ1-1; TRBD1 matches 8 bases. CDR3 length: 14 residues. Looked up from germline, CDR1 is MNHEY and CDR2 is SMNVEV (reference sequence). After removal of 7 bases from V and 2 bases from J, the junction contained 6 bases not matched to a gene. In DNA form, the CDR3 reads TGTGCCAGCACCCCGACAGGGGTAAACACTGAAGCTTTCTTT. Its protein product is CASTPTGVNTEAFF.

Ten or more counts support this clonotype. The chain carries TRBV28 and TRBJ2-6, with TRBD1 as a possible D gene (5 bases). The germline CDR1 and CDR2 sequences are MDHEN and SYDVKM. Trimming stripped 5 bases from V and 0 bases from J, with 11 bases between. This CDR3 is built from 16 residues. Here the CDR3 reads CASSVGQLSGANVLTF. CDR3 DNA: TGTGCCAGCAGTGTGGGGCAACTCTCTGGGGCCAACGTCCTGACTTTC.

J is TRBJ1-6 and V is TRBV7-9; D is possibly TRBD1 (6 bases). The CDR3 runs 14 residues. CDR1 and CDR2 from the germline V gene are SEHNR and FQNEAQ (reference sequence). V lost 4 bases and J lost 7, with 11 bases in between. The CDR3 loop reads CASSSGQRNSPLHF. The DNA for the CDR3 is TGTGCCAGCAGCTCCGGACAGCGAAATTCACCCCTCCACTTT.

The chain has TRBV12-3 or TRBV12-4 and TRBJ1-5, with a weak D call TRBD1 (6 bases). V shed 2 bases and J shed 1 base, with 9 bases lying between them. The CDR3 totals 15 residues. CDR3 nucleotide sequence: TGTGCCAGCAGTTTATCAGGGGAGAGCAATCAGCCCCAGCATTTT. It is translated as CASSLSGESNQPQHF.

Remarks on this clonotype: A read error may be the cause here, since a much bigger clone is one base away. This chain joins TRBV6-2 or TRBV6-3 and TRBJ2-7; 8 nucleotides align to TRBD2. Germline loops: CDR1 MNHEY, CDR2 SVGEGT. This CDR3 contains 16 residues. Trimming cost V 2 bases and J 0 bases; bases outside gene matches: 6. The DNA for the CDR3 is TGTGCCAGCAGTTACCCCCAGCGGGGGTTCTCCTACGAGCAGTACTTC. This gives the protein CASSYPQRGFSYEQYF.

This clonotype was counted ten times or more. V usage is TRBV9 and J usage is TRBJ2-3; D remains unclear. The V and J ends lost 1 base and 0 bases respectively, with 15 bases between them. The CDR3 covers 17 residues. CDR1 is SGDLS, CDR2 YYNGEE, per germline. DNA for the CDR3: TGTGCCAGCAGCGTATCGGAATCCCCGGTGAGCACAGATACGCAGTATTTT. Translated, it gives CASSVSESPVSTDTQYF.

This clonotype was seen many times. The chain is built from TRBV2 and TRBJ2-4; the match to TRBD2 covers 8 bases. Germline CDR1 reads SNHLY; CDR2 reads FYNNEI. V lost 6 bases to trimming and J lost 0 bases; unmatched junction nucleotides: 4. The CDR3 contains 15 residues. DNA for the CDR3: TGTGCCAGCAGCGAACTAGCGGTAGCCAAAAACATTCAGTACTTC. Amino acid sequence: CASSELAVAKNIQYF. Full variable domain (outside the CDR3, taken from reference TRBV2 and TRBJ2-4): EPEVTQTPSHQVTQMGQEVILRCVPISNHLYFYWYRQILGQKVEFLVSFYNNEISEKSEIFDDQFSVERPDGSNFTLKIRSTKLEDSAMYFCASSELAVAKNIQYFGAGTRLSVL.